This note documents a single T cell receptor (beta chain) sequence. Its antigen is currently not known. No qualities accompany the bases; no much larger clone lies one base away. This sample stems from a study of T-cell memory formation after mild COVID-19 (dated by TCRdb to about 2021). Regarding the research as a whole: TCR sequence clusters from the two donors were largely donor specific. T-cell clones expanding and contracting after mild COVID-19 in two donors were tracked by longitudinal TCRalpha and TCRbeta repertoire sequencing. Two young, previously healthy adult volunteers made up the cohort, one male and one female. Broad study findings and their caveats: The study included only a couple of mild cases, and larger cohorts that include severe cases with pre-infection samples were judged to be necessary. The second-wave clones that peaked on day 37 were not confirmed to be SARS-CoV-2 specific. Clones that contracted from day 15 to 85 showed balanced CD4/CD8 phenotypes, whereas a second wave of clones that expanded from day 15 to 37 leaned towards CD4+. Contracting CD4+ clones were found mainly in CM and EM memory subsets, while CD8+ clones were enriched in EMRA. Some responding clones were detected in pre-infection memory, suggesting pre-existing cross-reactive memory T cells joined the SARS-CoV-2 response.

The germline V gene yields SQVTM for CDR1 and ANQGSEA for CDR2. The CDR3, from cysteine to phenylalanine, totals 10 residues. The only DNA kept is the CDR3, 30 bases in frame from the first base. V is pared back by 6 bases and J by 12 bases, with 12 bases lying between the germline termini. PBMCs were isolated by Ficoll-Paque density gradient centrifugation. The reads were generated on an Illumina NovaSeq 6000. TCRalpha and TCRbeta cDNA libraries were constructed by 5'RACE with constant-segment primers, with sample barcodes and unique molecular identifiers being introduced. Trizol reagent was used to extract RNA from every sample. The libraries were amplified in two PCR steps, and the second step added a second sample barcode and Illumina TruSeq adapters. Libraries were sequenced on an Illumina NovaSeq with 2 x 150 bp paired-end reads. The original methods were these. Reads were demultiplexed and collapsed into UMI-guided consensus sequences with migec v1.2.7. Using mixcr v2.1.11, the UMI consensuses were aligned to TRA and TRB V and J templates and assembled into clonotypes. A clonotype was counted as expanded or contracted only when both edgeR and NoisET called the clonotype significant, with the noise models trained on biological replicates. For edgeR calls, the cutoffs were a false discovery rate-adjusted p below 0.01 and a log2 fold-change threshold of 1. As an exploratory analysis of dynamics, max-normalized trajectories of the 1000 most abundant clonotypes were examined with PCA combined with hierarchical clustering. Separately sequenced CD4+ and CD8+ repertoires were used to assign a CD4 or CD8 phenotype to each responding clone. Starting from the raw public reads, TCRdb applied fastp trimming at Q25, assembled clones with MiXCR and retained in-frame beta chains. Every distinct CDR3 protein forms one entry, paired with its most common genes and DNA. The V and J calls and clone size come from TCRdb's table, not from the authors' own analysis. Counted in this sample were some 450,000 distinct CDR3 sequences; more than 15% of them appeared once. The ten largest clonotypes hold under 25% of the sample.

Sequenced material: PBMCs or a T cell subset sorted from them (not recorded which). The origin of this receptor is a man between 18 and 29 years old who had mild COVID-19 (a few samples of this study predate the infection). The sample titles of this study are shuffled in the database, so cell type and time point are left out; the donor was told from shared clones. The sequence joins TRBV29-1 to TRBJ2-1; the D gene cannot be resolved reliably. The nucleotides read TGCAGCGTCCACGAACTTGGGCAGTTCTTC. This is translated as CSVHELGQFF.